This is a list of T cell receptor beta chains from one sample in a study of T cells expressing NK-cell markers. TCRdb reprocessed the 5' RACE reads, keeping one entry per CDR3 protein, no DNA. The sample data list roughly 430,000 distinct CDR3 sequences. The material sequenced was blood T cells: a sorted CD56 or NKG2C T cell subset, CD4+ or CD8+ T cells, or bulk PBMC T cells (not recorded which). The receptor source for this set is a woman aged 18 to 75 in good health. Both conserved end residues are part of each CDR3.

TRBJ1-2 TRBV20-1 CSHRVIYGYTF
TRBJ1-2 TRBV6-6 CASSFGYDYGYTF
TRBJ2-3 TRBV29-1 CSGRTSGGEGTDTQYF
TRBJ1-1 TRBV11-2 CASSTGQANEAFF
TRBJ2-2 TRBV12-3/TRBV12-4 CASSFIRESGELFF
TRBJ2-4 TRBV2 CASSVWTSGAKNIQYF
TRBJ1-6 TRBV6-5 CASSYHGARGVSYNSPLHF
TRBJ2-7 TRBV6-1 CASTQSGTGITEQYF
TRBJ2-1 TRBV6-1 CASSPSGGFNNEQFF
TRBJ2-5 TRBV3-1 CASSDRNQETQYF
TRBJ2-1 TRBV12-3/TRBV12-4 CASSLGGLGYNEQFF
TRBJ2-5 TRBV7-2 CASSFGGLRETQYF
TRBJ2-1 TRBV7-9 CASSRLAGVGNEQFF
TRBJ2-7 TRBV6-5 CASSLTGVGYEQYF
TRBJ2-7 TRBV13 CASSSPRAAGVYEQYF
TRBJ2-1 TRBV20-1 CSARAGFLDYNEQFF
TRBJ1-1 TRBV19 CASSIDPTEAFF
TRBJ1-1 TRBV5-4 CASSLDGVAWNTEAFF
TRBJ1-5 TRBV30 CAWRVGINQPQHF
TRBJ2-1 TRBV10-3 CAISESKGGIYNEQFF
TRBJ2-3 TRBV20-1 CSASIPPRDTQYF
TRBJ2-1 TRBV7-9 CASSLEGLRNEQFF
TRBJ2-1 TRBV5-1 CASSARQGGEQFF
TRBJ2-3 TRBV18 CASSPMGSTDTQYF
TRBJ2-1 TRBV2 CASNPSSGRAVNEQFF
TRBJ2-5 TRBV7-9 CCSGTSQETQYF
TRBJ1-1 TRBV12-3/TRBV12-4 CASSDETGVAAEAFF
TRBJ2-7 TRBV28 CASKTSAYEQYF
TRBJ2-1 TRBV5-1 CASSLGGMGNEQFF
TRBJ2-2 TRBV14 CASSQPRAGRDTGELFF
TRBJ2-3 TRBV10-3 CAISDPQRSSTDTQYF
TRBJ1-5 TRBV3-1 CASSQEGGAGLGGTQPQHF
TRBJ2-7 TRBV28 CASGDLAMFDEQYF
TRBJ1-1 TRBV5-4 CASSPVTNTEAFF
TRBJ1-2 TRBV6-6 CASSYTDNYGYTF
TRBJ1-2 TRBV7-2 CASSLGVGRTYGYTF
TRBJ2-4 TRBV7-2 CASSLRTGGTLKNIQYF
TRBJ1-3 TRBV6-1 CASTLSGGLAGNTIYF
TRBJ2-3 TRBV30 CAWRPATDTQYF
TRBJ2-5 TRBV5-4 CASSLPGSLETQYF
TRBJ1-1 TRBV9 CASSVEGDRKAFF
TRBJ2-1 TRBV7-3 CASSKRWGGMDNEQFF